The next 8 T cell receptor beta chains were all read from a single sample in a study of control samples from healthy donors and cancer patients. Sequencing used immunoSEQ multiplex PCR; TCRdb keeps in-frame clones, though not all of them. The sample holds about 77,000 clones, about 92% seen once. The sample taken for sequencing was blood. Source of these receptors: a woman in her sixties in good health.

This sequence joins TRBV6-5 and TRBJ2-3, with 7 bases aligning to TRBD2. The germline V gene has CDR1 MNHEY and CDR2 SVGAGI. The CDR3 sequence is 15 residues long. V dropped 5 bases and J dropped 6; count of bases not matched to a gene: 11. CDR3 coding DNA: TGTGCCAGCAGTATACTAGGACTAGGTGGGGATACGCAGTATTTT. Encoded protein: CASSILGLGGDTQYF.

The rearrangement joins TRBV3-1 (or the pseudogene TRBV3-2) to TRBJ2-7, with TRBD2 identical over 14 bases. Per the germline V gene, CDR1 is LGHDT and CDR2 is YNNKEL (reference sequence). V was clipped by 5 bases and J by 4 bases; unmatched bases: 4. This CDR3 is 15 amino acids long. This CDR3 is CASSGTSGRRYEQYF. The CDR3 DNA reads TGTGCCAGCAGCGGGACTAGCGGGAGACGGTACGAGCAGTACTTC.

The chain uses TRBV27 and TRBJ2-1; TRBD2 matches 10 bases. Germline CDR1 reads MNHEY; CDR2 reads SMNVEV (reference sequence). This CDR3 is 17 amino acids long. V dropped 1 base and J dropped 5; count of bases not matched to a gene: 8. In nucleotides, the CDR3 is TGTGCCAGCAGTTTATTCGGACTAGCGGATACCAACAATGAGCAGTTCTTC. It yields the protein CASSLFGLADTNNEQFF.

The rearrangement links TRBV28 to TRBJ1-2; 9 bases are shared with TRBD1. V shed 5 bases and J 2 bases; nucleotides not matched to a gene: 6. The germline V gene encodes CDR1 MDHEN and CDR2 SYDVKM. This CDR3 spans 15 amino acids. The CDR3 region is CASSLGTGRNYGYTF. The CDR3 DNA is TGTGCCAGCAGTCTAGGGACAGGGAGAAACTATGGCTACACCTTC.

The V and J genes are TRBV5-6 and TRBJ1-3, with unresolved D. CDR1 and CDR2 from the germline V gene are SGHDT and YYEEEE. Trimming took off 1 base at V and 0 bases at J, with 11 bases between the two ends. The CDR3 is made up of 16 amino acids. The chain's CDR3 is CASSLYWLTSGNTIYF. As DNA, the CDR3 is TGTGCCAGCAGCTTGTACTGGCTAACCTCTGGAAACACCATATATTTT.

CDR3 sequence: CASSAGQGPSYEQYF. Here the CDR3 DNA reads TGTGCCAGCAGCGCTGGACAGGGGCCCTCCTACGAGCAGTACTTC. The rearrangement links TRBV5-5 to TRBJ2-7; 9 bases are a match to TRBD1. CDR3 size: 15 residues. The trim removed 4 bases at V and 0 bases at J, leaving 5 bases unmatched. CDR1 and CDR2 (germline): SGHKS, YYEKEE (reference sequence). Drawing the rest from reference TRBV5-5 and TRBJ2-7, the complete variable domain is DAGVTQSPTHLIKTRGQQVTLRCSPISGHKSVSWYQQVLGQGPQFIFQYYEKEERGRGNFPDRFSARQFPNYSSELNVNALLLGDSALYLCASSAGQGPSYEQYFGPGTRLTVT.

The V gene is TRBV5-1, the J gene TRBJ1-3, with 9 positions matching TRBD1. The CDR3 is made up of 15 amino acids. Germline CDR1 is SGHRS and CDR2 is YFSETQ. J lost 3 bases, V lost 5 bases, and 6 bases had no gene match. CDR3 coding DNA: TGCGCCAGCAGTTACCAGGGACAGGGTGGAAACACCATATATTTT. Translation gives CASSYQGQGGNTIYF. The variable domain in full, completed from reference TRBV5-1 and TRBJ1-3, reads KAGVTQTPRYLIKTRGQQVTLSCSPISGHRSVSWYQQTPGQGLQFLFEYFSETQRNKGNFPGRFSGRQFSNSRSEMNVSTLELGDSALYLCASSYQGQGGNTIYFGEGSWLTVV.

CDR3 protein: CASSLERSEAFF. In DNA form, the CDR3 reads TGTGCCAGCAGCTTAGAGCGATCTGAAGCTTTCTTT. The V and J genes are TRBV7-9 and TRBJ1-1; D uncertain. The V and J ends lost 1 base and 6 bases respectively, with 6 bases between them. CDR3 length: 12 amino acids. Germline V gene sequence: CDR1 SEHNR, CDR2 FQNEAQ (reference sequence).